This T cell receptor (beta chain) was captured in a study of blood T cell repertoires in COVID-19. About the research overall: Acute and convalescent COVID-19 samples came from the United States, Italy and Spain. Nucleic acid was either cDNA or gDNA, and it came from T cells, B-cell-depleted T cells, or PBMCs.

Per the original methods: Scientists estimated how many nucleated cells there were by amplifying reference gene primers. Measured with immunoSEQ multiplex PCR; TCRdb has only the in-frame clones, and not every one. The D gene and trimming were derived from the DNA, and the V and J assignments and clone size from that table. The sample has 65,000 to 70,000 clones; roughly 85% are singletons. The sample comprised peripheral blood. This clonotype was sampled from a woman at least 80 years old with acute or convalescent COVID-19.

CDR3 sequence reads: CASSLVQGAGTEAFF. Here the CDR3 DNA reads TGTGCCAGCAGTTTGGTTCAGGGGGCAGGGACTGAAGCTTTCTTT. The chain couples TRBV28 to TRBJ1-1; 8 bases map to TRBD1. Per the germline V gene, CDR1 is MDHEN and CDR2 is SYDVKM. J was trimmed by 5 bases and V by 3 bases; bases with no gene match: 8. The CDR3 extends over 15 amino acids. Filled out from reference TRBV28 and TRBJ1-1, the complete variable domain reads DVKVTQSSRYLVKRTGEKVFLECVQDMDHENMFWYRQDPGLGLRLIYFSYDVKMKEKGDIPEGYSVSREKKERFSLILESASTNQTSMYLCASSLVQGAGTEAFFGQGTRLTVV.